These 11 T cell receptor beta chains were sequenced from one sample in a study of CDR3 diversity in severe acne. TCRdb analysed the PCR reads with MiXCR anew, one entry per CDR3 protein. The sample holds about 85,000 distinct CDR3 sequences; 45% to 55% are singletons and the top ten take around 10%. The sample comprised blood. The receptors were gathered from a male donor in good health, serving as a control.

This clonotype was detected many times. The chain recombines TRBV3-1 with TRBJ2-6, with TRBD2 matching 9 bases. Germline V lookup: CDR1 LGHDT, CDR2 YNNKEL (reference sequence). The CDR3 is 16 amino acids. With 9 bases clipped from V and 0 bases from J, the junction kept 6 bases outside the gene matches. The CDR3 is CASSSGGGSGANVLTF. DNA of the CDR3: TGTGCCAGTAGTAGCGGGGGAGGCTCTGGGGCCAACGTCCTGACTTTC.

CDR3 sequence (DNA): TGTGCCAGCAGCGCGGGACAGCAAGACAATGAGCAGTATTTT. Translated, it gives CASSAGQQDNEQYF. The rearrangement uses TRBV9 and TRBJ2-3, with TRBD1 identical over 7 bases. J lost 11 bases, V lost 3 bases, and 12 bases had no gene match. This CDR3 comprises 14 residues. Germline CDR1 SGDLS, CDR2 YYNGEE.

The V gene is TRBV25-1, the J gene TRBJ2-3; D is perhaps TRBD1 (5 bases). With 3 bases removed from V and 2 bases from J, the gap between germline ends came to 9 bases. The CDR3 has 14 residues. Germline assignment: CDR1 MGHDK and CDR2 SYGVNS. The CDR3 region has the DNA TGTGCCAGCAGTGAGGGGCAGGACACAGATACGCAGTATTTT. Its protein product is CASSEGQDTDTQYF.

A note on this clonotype: One end of the junction does not line up with germline, which may come from a read error. V is TRBV12-3 or TRBV12-4 and J is TRBJ1-1; no reliable D call. This CDR3 is built from 14 residues. The CDR3 nucleotides are TGTGCCAGCAGTTTAGGAACTCTTAACACTAAAGCTTTCTTT. Translating gives CASSLGTLNTKAFF.

This clonotype turned up a few times. The chain recombines TRBV6-5 with TRBJ2-5, with D possibly matching TRBD1 (5 bases). This CDR3 region has 14 residues. V was pared by 2 bases and J by 7 bases, with 14 bases between. Germline-derived CDR1 and CDR2 are MNHEY and SVGAGI. For the CDR3, the DNA is TGTGCCAGCAGTTACGGGGCAGGGTGGTCGACCCAGTACTTC. It is translated as CASSYGAGWSTQYF.

This clonotype showed up many times. This chain joins TRBV9 and TRBJ2-5, with a weak D call TRBD1 (7 bases). The CDR3 is made up of 16 amino acids. Trimming removed 2 bases at V and 0 bases at J, with 14 bases between. Germline V gene sequence: CDR1 SGDLS, CDR2 YYNGEE. CDR3 in amino acids: CASSVDPRGDQETQYF. The CDR3 DNA follows: TGTGCCAGCAGCGTCGATCCCAGGGGGGACCAAGAGACCCAGTACTTC. Variable domain in full (rest from reference TRBV9 and TRBJ2-5): DSGVTQTPKHLITATGQRVTLRCSPRSGDLSVYWYQQSLDQGLQFLIQYYNGEERAKGNILERFSAQQFPDLHSELNLSSLELGDSALYFCASSVDPRGDQETQYFGPGTRLLVL.

Concerning this clonotype itself: One end of the junction fails to match germline, which may point to a read error. This rearrangement joins TRBV7-9 to TRBJ1-1, with D maybe TRBD1 (6 bases). The CDR3 spans 15 residues. The germline V gene encodes CDR1 SEHNR and CDR2 FQNEAQ (reference sequence). CDR3 amino acids: CASSLAGQGNTEASF. The CDR3 region has the DNA TGTGCCAGCAGCTTGGCGGGGCAGGGGAACACTGAAGCTTCCTTT.

The rearrangement joins TRBV7-4 to TRBJ1-2; D not resolved. Deletions cut 0 bases from V and 4 bases from J, with 18 bases between. The CDR3 covers 17 residues. Germline loops: CDR1 SGHVT, CDR2 SQSDAQ. CDR3 DNA sequence: TGTGCCAGCAGCTTAGCCGGAGGGCTCGATAGAGCCTATGGCTACACCTTC. Amino acids: CASSLAGGLDRAYGYTF.

V usage is TRBV19 and J usage is TRBJ2-7; TRBD1 agrees at 10 bases. V was pared by 5 bases and J by 1 base, with 2 bases of the junction left unmatched. The CDR3 totals 14 residues. The V gene's germline CDR1 is LNHDA and CDR2 SQIVND (reference sequence). For the CDR3, the DNA is TGTGCCAGTAGTGGACAGGGGGTATCCTACGAGCAGTACTTC. As protein: CASSGQGVSYEQYF.

Turning to this clonotype: The junction differs from germline at one of its ends, possibly a read error. This chain links TRBV19 with TRBJ1-5; D is unclear. The J call may be wrong; the DNA end is better matched by TRBJ2-3. Germline V gives CDR1 LNHDA, CDR2 SQIVND (reference sequence). CDR3 length equals 13 residues. For the CDR3, the DNA is TGTGCCGGTAGTGCGACGTGGAAGGATACGCAGTATTTT. Translating it yields CAGSATWKDTQYF.

This chain joins TRBV27 and TRBJ2-2; no definite D call. Trimming shortened V by 0 bases and J by 0 bases, and 11 bases separated the two germline ends. CDR1 is MNHEY and CDR2 is SMNVEV in the germline V gene (reference sequence). The CDR3 is 17 amino acids. CDR3 DNA sequence: TGTGCCAGCAGTTTATCGGTTGGCTACTCGAACACCGGGGAGCTGTTTTTT. Its protein is CASSLSVGYSNTGELFF.